A single sample is the source of the 16 T cell receptor beta chains below, sequenced in a study of cytomegalovirus exposure and HLA in healthy donors. PCR employed 60 Vbeta and 13 Jbeta primers. Profiled with immunoSEQ multiplex PCR; TCRdb holds only in-frame clones, not every one. The data hold roughly 290,000 clones, with about 80% observed a single time. Specimen: PBMCs. The receptors originated from a girl aged 2 to 9 in good health and CMV-seronegative.

The chain has TRBV7-3 and TRBJ1-2; 8 bases map to TRBD1. V was clipped by 1 base and J by 5 bases; unmatched bases: 12. Looked up from germline, CDR1 is SGHTA and CDR2 is FQGTGA. CDR3 length: 17 amino acids. The CDR3 sequence is CASSLSFRQGLFYGYTF. The CDR3 coding sequence is TGTGCCAGCAGCTTAAGTTTTAGACAGGGGCTCTTTTATGGCTACACCTTC.

V usage is TRBV7-8 and J usage is TRBJ2-7; the D gene is possibly TRBD1 (7 bases). V lost 1 base and J lost 1, with 20 bases in between. Germline V gene lookup returns CDR1 SGHVS and CDR2 FQNEAQ. This CDR3 has 18 amino acids. The CDR3 region is CASSLEGIRGTESYEQYF. The CDR3 DNA reads as TGTGCCAGCAGCTTAGAAGGGATCCGCGGGACAGAGTCCTACGAGCAGTACTTC.

CDR3 bases: TGTGCCAGCAGCGCCTTCGGCCTTAGTGGAGCTATGGTGACCCAAGAGACCCAGTACTTC. Amino acids: CASSAFGLSGAMVTQETQYF. V gene TRBV9 combines with J gene TRBJ2-5; D uncertain. CDR3 size: 20 residues. Germline CDR1 is SGDLS and CDR2 is YYNGEE. Trimming stripped 3 bases from V and 1 base from J, with 28 bases between.

The chain links TRBV5-6 to TRBJ2-1, with a weak D call TRBD2 (5 bases). The CDR3 is 14 residues long. The germline V gene encodes CDR1 SGHDT and CDR2 YYEEEE. V was shortened by 7 bases and J by 3 bases, with 14 bases between the two germline ends. The CDR3 nucleotides read TGTGCCAGCTCCTGGGCTAGCAGCTACAATGAGCAGTTCTTC. The encoded protein is CASSWASSYNEQFF.

The chain joins TRBV28 to TRBJ2-1, with 9 bases that match TRBD2. The V segment lost 5 bases and the J segment 2 bases; nucleotides outside the gene matches: 13. The CDR3 covers 18 residues. Germline V gives CDR1 MDHEN, CDR2 SYDVKM. The CDR3 coding sequence is TGTGCCAGCAGTCAAAGGGCGGCGGGAGGGTCGGCCTACAATGAGCAGTTCTTC. It specifies CASSQRAAGGSAYNEQFF.

The chain recombines TRBV6-6 with TRBJ1-5, with D unresolved. V dropped 6 bases and J dropped 2 bases, with 8 bases sitting between them. Germline CDR1 MNHNY, CDR2 SVGAGI (reference sequence). The CDR3 spans 13 residues. The DNA for the CDR3 is TGTGCCAGCAGGGTCGGGGGCAATCAGCCCCAGCATTTT. Translated, it gives CASRVGGNQPQHF.

This CDR3 reads CASSFPTTGAGWGYTF. Written as DNA, the CDR3 is TGTGCCAGCAGTTTTCCCACTACAGGGGCTGGTTGGGGCTACACCTTC. The chain links TRBV28 to TRBJ1-2, with 7 bases that match TRBD1. Germline lookup yields CDR1 MDHEN and CDR2 SYDVKM. The CDR3 covers 16 residues. Trimming removed 3 bases from V and 8 bases from J; junction bases left unmatched: 15.

The rearrangement uses TRBV7-9 and TRBJ2-7, with unresolved D. The CDR3 runs to 12 residues. Trimming shortened V by 1 base and J by 5 bases, and 6 bases separated the two germline ends. Germline values: CDR1 SEHNR, CDR2 FQNEAQ (reference sequence). CDR3 region: CASSLDWHEQYF. CDR3 sequence (DNA): TGTGCCAGCAGCTTAGATTGGCACGAGCAGTACTTC. Full variable domain (rest looked up from reference TRBV7-9 and TRBJ2-7): DTGVSQNPRHKITKRGQNVTFRCDPISEHNRLYWYRQTLGQGPEFLTYFQNEAQLEKSRLLSDRFSAERPKGSFSTLEIQRTEQGDSAMYLCASSLDWHEQYFGPGTRLTVT.

The chain carries TRBV7-9 and TRBJ2-2, with a tentative D call TRBD1 (6 bases). Germline CDR1 is SEHNR and CDR2 is FQNEAQ (reference sequence). This CDR3 contains 16 residues. Trimming shortened V by 0 bases and J by 6 bases, and 14 bases separated the two germline ends. The CDR3, as DNA: TGTGCCAGCAGCTTAGCGCGGTGGGGGCCCGCCGGGGAGCTGTTTTTT. This sequence encodes CASSLARWGPAGELFF. The variable domain in full, completed from reference TRBV7-9 and TRBJ2-2, reads DTGVSQNPRHKITKRGQNVTFRCDPISEHNRLYWYRQTLGQGPEFLTYFQNEAQLEKSRLLSDRFSAERPKGSFSTLEIQRTEQGDSAMYLCASSLARWGPAGELFFGEGSRLTVL.

CDR3 DNA: TGTGCCAGCAGCGTAGGCCAATTAGACACCGGGGAGCTGTTTTTT. Protein product: CASSVGQLDTGELFF. The gene calls are TRBV9 and TRBJ2-2; D ambiguous. Germline CDR1 reads SGDLS; CDR2 reads YYNGEE. There are 15 residues in the CDR3. With 0 bases removed from V and 3 bases from J, the gap between germline ends came to 9 bases.

The V and J genes are TRBV5-6 and TRBJ2-7; D is undetermined. The germline V gene encodes CDR1 SGHDT and CDR2 YYEEEE. Trimming left V 1 base short and J 7 bases short, with 6 bases between. This CDR3 spans 11 amino acids. CDR3 DNA sequence: TGTGCCAGCAGCTTGAACCAGGAGCAGTACTTC. Translated, it gives CASSLNQEQYF.

CDR3 sequence reads: CASKGRGSLDTGELFF. The DNA for the CDR3 is TGCGCCAGCAAGGGTAGGGGGTCCCTGGACACCGGGGAGCTGTTTTTT. The chain employs TRBV10-2 and TRBJ2-2, with TRBD1 as a possible D gene (6 bases). Looked up from germline, CDR1 is WSHSY and CDR2 is SAAADI. Between the trimmed V and J ends, which lost 7 bases and 3 bases, there was a span of 18 bases. The CDR3 is 16 amino acids.

The rearrangement joins TRBV9 to TRBJ2-1; 12 nucleotides agree with TRBD2. Germline loops: CDR1 SGDLS, CDR2 YYNGEE. The CDR3 totals 15 residues. The V segment lost 4 bases and the J segment 6 bases; nucleotides outside the gene matches: 5. CDR3 sequence: CASSTGLAGSNEQFF. DNA of the CDR3: TGTGCCAGCAGCACCGGACTAGCGGGGTCCAATGAGCAGTTCTTC.

The genes are TRBV11-2 and TRBJ2-5; D gene ambiguous. This CDR3 comprises 13 residues. The V gene's germline CDR1 is SGHAT and CDR2 FQNNGV. Trimming pared 0 bases from V and 9 bases from J, leaving 11 bases between. The CDR3 region has the DNA TGTGCCAGCAGCTTAGATACGGAGACGGCCCAGTACTTC. Translation: CASSLDTETAQYF.

The count of this clone is one. This rearrangement joins TRBV7-9 to TRBJ1-4; TRBD1 matches 7 bases. The CDR3 runs 15 residues. Trimming cost V 5 bases and J 6 bases; bases outside gene matches: 9. CDR1 is SEHNR, CDR2 FQNEAQ, per germline (reference sequence). This CDR3 reads CASSLQTGWDEKLFF. The CDR3, as DNA: TGTGCCAGCAGCCTTCAGACAGGGTGGGATGAAAAACTGTTTTTT.

The V and J genes are TRBV11-2 and TRBJ1-5; 7 bases fit TRBD1. The CDR3 sequence is 16 residues long. CDR1 is SGHAT and CDR2 is FQNNGV in the germline V gene. Trimming at V came to 1 base and at J to 7 bases, leaving 10 bases not matched to a gene. The CDR3 bases are TGTGCCAGCAGCTTAGGAGGCCAGGGGGTAGGCCAGCCCCAGCATTTT. Protein: CASSLGGQGVGQPQHF.